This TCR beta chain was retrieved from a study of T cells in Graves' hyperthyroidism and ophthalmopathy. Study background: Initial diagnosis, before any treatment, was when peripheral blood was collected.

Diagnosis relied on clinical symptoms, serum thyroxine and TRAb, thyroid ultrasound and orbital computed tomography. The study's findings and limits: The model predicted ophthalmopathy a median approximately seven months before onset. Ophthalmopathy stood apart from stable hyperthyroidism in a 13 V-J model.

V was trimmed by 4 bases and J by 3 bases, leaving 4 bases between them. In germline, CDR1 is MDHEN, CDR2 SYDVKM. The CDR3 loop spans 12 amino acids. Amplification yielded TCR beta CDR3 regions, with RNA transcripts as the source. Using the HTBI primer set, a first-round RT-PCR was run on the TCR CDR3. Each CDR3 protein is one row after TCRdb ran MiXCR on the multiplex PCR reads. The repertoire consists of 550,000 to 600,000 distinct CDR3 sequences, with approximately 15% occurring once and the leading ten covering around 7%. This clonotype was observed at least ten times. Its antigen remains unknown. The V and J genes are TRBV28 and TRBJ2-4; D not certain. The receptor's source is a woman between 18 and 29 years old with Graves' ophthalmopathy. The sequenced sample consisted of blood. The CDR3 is CASSWDKNIQYF. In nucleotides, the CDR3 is TGTGCCAGCAGTTGGGACAAAAACATTCAGTACTTC.